The 31 T cell receptor beta chains reported below all come from one sample, sequenced in a study of OX40 agonist ivuxolimab in advanced cancers. Generated by immunoSEQ multiplex PCR, the TCRdb table keeps only in-frame clones and is missing some. The data contain 50,000 or so clones, 80% to 90% of them seen just once; the ten biggest clones take up 2.6%. Sequencing was performed on CD4+ or CD8+ T cells sorted from blood, taken in a trial of the OX40 agonist ivuxolimab. The receptors originated from an adult with an advanced solid tumor such as melanoma, head and neck, liver or kidney cancer.

V gene TRBV19 combines with J gene TRBJ1-2, with D tentatively TRBD1 (5 bases). Trimming left V 7 bases short and J 8 bases short, with 20 bases between. The CDR3 is 14 amino acids. CDR1 LNHDA and CDR2 SQIVND come from the germline V gene (reference sequence). The CDR3 region has the DNA TGTGCCAGTAACATATTGGAGGGGAGGAGCGGCTACACCTTC. Protein product: CASNILEGRSGYTF.

The rearrangement joins TRBV9 to TRBJ2-1; D remains unclear. V was pared by 2 bases and J by 8 bases, with 11 bases between. CDR3 size: 13 residues. Germline V lookup: CDR1 SGDLS, CDR2 YYNGEE. The chain's CDR3 is CASSVARYHEQFF. The CDR3 coding sequence is TGTGCCAGCAGCGTGGCGAGGTACCATGAGCAGTTCTTC.

This clone was counted a few times. The rearrangement links TRBV9 to TRBJ2-2; the match to TRBD1 covers 9 bases. Trimming removed 4 bases from V and 5 bases from J; junction bases left unmatched: 6. The CDR3 is made up of 15 amino acids. Germline assignment: CDR1 SGDLS and CDR2 YYNGEE. Here the CDR3 DNA reads TGTGCCAGCAGCACCAACAGGGGGCGTACCGGGGAGCTGTTTTTT. Encoded protein: CASSTNRGRTGELFF.

In this sample, this clone turned up a few times. V and J are TRBV5-1 and TRBJ1-6; tentative D call: TRBD1 (5 bases). The V gene lost 3 bases and the J gene lost 10 bases, with 14 bases spanning the gap. This CDR3 contains 14 residues. Per the germline V gene, CDR1 is SGHRS and CDR2 is YFSETQ. The chain's CDR3 is CASSSGRIASPLHF. The CDR3 DNA reads TGCGCCAGCAGCTCAGGGCGGATCGCCTCACCCCTCCACTTT.

This clone was recorded only once. The chain couples TRBV9 to TRBJ2-7; weak D call: TRBD1 (6 bases). The germline V and J ends were trimmed by 0 bases and 4 bases, with 20 bases remaining between them. This CDR3 has 17 residues. Per the germline V gene, CDR1 is SGDLS and CDR2 is YYNGEE. The CDR3 DNA is TGTGCCAGCAGCGTAGAAGACAGGATTGGAAGGGCTTACGAGCAGTACTTC. It specifies CASSVEDRIGRAYEQYF. The entire variable domain, with the rest obtained from reference TRBV9 and TRBJ2-7, is as follows: DSGVTQTPKHLITATGQRVTLRCSPRSGDLSVYWYQQSLDQGLQFLIQYYNGEERAKGNILERFSAQQFPDLHSELNLSSLELGDSALYFCASSVEDRIGRAYEQYFGPGTRLTVT.

The chain has TRBV18 and TRBJ1-3; 8 bases fit TRBD1. The CDR3 consists of 15 residues. J was trimmed by 4 bases and V by 5 bases; bases with no gene match: 7. In germline, CDR1 is KGHSH, CDR2 LQKENI. The CDR3 loop reads CASSAATGGGNTIYF. DNA of the CDR3: TGTGCCAGCTCAGCAGCTACAGGGGGAGGAAACACCATATATTTT.

The chain combines TRBV19 with TRBJ2-3; perhaps D is TRBD1 or TRBD2 (6 bases each). Germline CDR1 reads LNHDA; CDR2 reads SQIVND (reference sequence). The CDR3 totals 17 residues. V lost 4 bases and J 1 base, leaving 18 bases between the germline ends. The CDR3 nucleotides read TGTGCCAGTAGTACCCCGTTAGGGGGGAGAGGCACAGATACGCAGTATTTT. Protein: CASSTPLGGRGTDTQYF. Together with reference TRBV19 and TRBJ2-3, the CDR3 gives the full variable domain: DGGITQSPKYLFRKEGQNVTLSCEQNLNHDAMYWYRQDPGQGLRLIYYSQIVNDFQKGDIAEGYSVSREKKESFPLTVTSAQKNPTAFYLCASSTPLGGRGTDTQYFGPGTRLTVL.

The chain joins TRBV4-3 to TRBJ2-3; 9 bases map to TRBD2. The V gene's germline CDR1 is LGHNA and CDR2 YSLEER. The CDR3 is 17 residues long. V was pared by 0 bases and J by 3 bases, with 7 bases of the junction left unmatched. The CDR3 is CASSQEGLAGNTDTQYF. The CDR3 nucleotides are TGCGCCAGCAGCCAAGAGGGGCTAGCGGGGAATACAGATACGCAGTATTTT.

Concerning this clone itself: Germline is not matched at one junction end, which may reflect a read error. V is TRBV18 and J is TRBJ1-2; D may be TRBD1 (5 bases). The germline CDR1 and CDR2 sequences are KGHSH and LQKENI. This CDR3 contains 13 residues. The CDR3 spells CASSPPPRGGYTF. The CDR3, as DNA: TGTGCCAGCTCTCCACCTCCCCGGGGCGGCTACACCTTC. Filled out from reference TRBV18 and TRBJ1-2, the complete variable domain reads NAGVMQNPRHLVRRRGQEARLRCSPMKGHSHVYWYRQLPEEGLKFMVYLQKENIIDESGMPKERFSAEFPKEGPSILRIQQVVRGDSAAYFCASSPPPRGGYTFGSGTRLTVV.

V and J are TRBV18 and TRBJ2-7; the match to TRBD1 covers 10 bases. Germline values: CDR1 KGHSH, CDR2 LQKENI. The CDR3 spans 15 residues. With V trimmed by 3 bases and J by 6 bases, 8 bases remained unmatched. The CDR3 coding sequence is TGTGCCAGCTCACCCGGGGACAGGGGTATAACCGAGCAGTACTTC. Translation: CASSPGDRGITEQYF. The full variable domain, in which reference TRBV18 and TRBJ2-7 provide the parts outside the CDR3, is NAGVMQNPRHLVRRRGQEARLRCSPMKGHSHVYWYRQLPEEGLKFMVYLQKENIIDESGMPKERFSAEFPKEGPSILRIQQVVRGDSAAYFCASSPGDRGITEQYFGPGTRLTVT.

The chain combines TRBV5-1 with TRBJ2-7; TRBD1 matches 9 bases. V lost 3 bases, J lost 2 bases, and 3 bases stayed unmatched. This CDR3 is 14 amino acids long. Germline-derived CDR1 and CDR2 are SGHRS and YFSETQ. As DNA, the CDR3 is TGCGCCAGCAGCTACCGACAGGGGGCCTACGAGCAGTACTTC. It codes for CASSYRQGAYEQYF. Full variable domain (outside the CDR3, taken from reference TRBV5-1 and TRBJ2-7): KAGVTQTPRYLIKTRGQQVTLSCSPISGHRSVSWYQQTPGQGLQFLFEYFSETQRNKGNFPGRFSGRQFSNSRSEMNVSTLELGDSALYLCASSYRQGAYEQYFGPGTRLTVT.

J is TRBJ2-7 and V is TRBV7-9, with D perhaps TRBD2 (5 bases). Germline assignment: CDR1 SEHNR and CDR2 FQNEAQ (reference sequence). The CDR3 covers 15 residues. Trimming took off 1 base at V and 2 bases at J, with 12 bases between the two ends. CDR3 sequence reads: CASSLESDWAYEQYF. The DNA for the CDR3 is TGTGCCAGCAGCTTAGAATCGGACTGGGCCTACGAGCAGTACTTC.

V gene TRBV29-1 combines with J gene TRBJ1-1; 7 positions agree with TRBD1. The CDR3 runs 12 residues. V was clipped by 5 bases and J by 5 bases; unmatched bases: 5. Germline lookup yields CDR1 SQVTM and CDR2 ANQGSEA. The CDR3 reads CSVNTGVTEAFF. The DNA of the CDR3 is TGCAGCGTTAACACAGGGGTGACTGAAGCTTTCTTT.

The chain couples TRBV15 to TRBJ2-6; 10 bases fit TRBD1. The V gene end was trimmed by 5 bases and the J gene end by 1 base; junction bases not matched to a gene: 11. CDR3 length: 19 amino acids. CDR1 and CDR2 from the germline V gene are LNHNV and YYDKDF (reference sequence). CDR3 protein: CATSQSRDRGRSGANVLTF. CDR3 sequence (DNA): TGTGCCACCAGCCAAAGCAGGGACAGGGGACGTTCTGGGGCCAACGTCCTGACTTTC.

J is TRBJ2-5 and V is TRBV18, with D perhaps matching TRBD2 (5 bases). The CDR3 is 15 residues long. With 3 bases removed from V and 5 bases from J, the gap between germline ends came to 16 bases. Per the germline V gene, CDR1 is KGHSH and CDR2 is LQKENI. CDR3 region: CASSPQVDSTETQYF. Written as DNA, the CDR3 is TGTGCCAGCTCACCCCAGGTGGACTCGACGGAGACCCAGTACTTC. Full variable domain (remainder filled in from reference TRBV18 and TRBJ2-5): NAGVMQNPRHLVRRRGQEARLRCSPMKGHSHVYWYRQLPEEGLKFMVYLQKENIIDESGMPKERFSAEFPKEGPSILRIQQVVRGDSAAYFCASSPQVDSTETQYFGPGTRLLVL.

Only one count was recorded for this clone. This chain uses TRBV19 with TRBJ1-2; D may be TRBD1 (5 bases). Germline CDR1 reads LNHDA; CDR2 reads SQIVND (reference sequence). V dropped 3 bases and J dropped 6 bases, with 14 bases sitting between them. The CDR3 runs to 14 residues. The CDR3 bases are TGTGCCAGTAGTATCTCGGGGGTCCTAGATGGCTACACCTTC. Protein: CASSISGVLDGYTF.

This chain links TRBV15 with TRBJ1-5; D is perhaps TRBD1 (6 bases). The V gene lost 2 bases and the J gene lost 11 bases, with 16 bases spanning the gap. The CDR3 has 14 amino acids. Germline V gene sequence: CDR1 LNHNV, CDR2 YYDKDF (reference sequence). The CDR3 nucleotides are TGTGCCACCAGCAGACCCCCGGATTGGACAGCCCAGCATTTT. Amino acids: CATSRPPDWTAQHF.

This chain connects TRBV5-1 to TRBJ2-3; 11 nucleotides align to TRBD2. The CDR3 totals 16 residues. V lost 3 bases to trimming and J lost 2 bases; unmatched junction nucleotides: 5. Germline CDR1 SGHRS, CDR2 YFSETQ. The CDR3 protein is CASSSLAGENTDTQYF. In DNA, the CDR3 is TGCGCCAGCAGCTCACTAGCGGGGGAAAACACAGATACGCAGTATTTT.

V is TRBV11-2 and J is TRBJ1-4; a weak D match, TRBD1 (5 bases). The CDR3 has 14 amino acids. Per germline, CDR1 SGHAT and CDR2 FQNNGV. V was pared by 6 bases and J by 4 bases, with 12 bases between. The CDR3 region has the DNA TGTGCCAGCAGTCAGGGCGGTAATAATGAAAAACTGTTTTTT. Translating gives CASSQGGNNEKLFF.

The chain employs TRBV6-6 and TRBJ2-1; D is perhaps TRBD2 (6 bases). Germline values: CDR1 MNHNY, CDR2 SVGAGI (reference sequence). This CDR3 is 15 amino acids long. Trimming cost V 4 bases and J 8 bases, with 18 bases left between them. Written as DNA, the CDR3 is TGTGCCAGCAGTTCCGACTACGGGGGTGCGGATGAGCAGTTCTTC. Its protein product is CASSSDYGGADEQFF.

The chain is built from TRBV18 and TRBJ2-5, with 11 bases that match TRBD2. The J call may be incorrect, as the DNA end agrees better with TRBJ2-7. CDR1 is KGHSH and CDR2 is LQKENI in the germline V gene. The length of the CDR3 is 17 residues. The CDR3 DNA follows: TGTGCCAGCTCCAATTACCATACGGGGACTAGCGGTTACGAGCAGTACTTC. This codes for CASSNYHTGTSGYEQYF.

The chain has TRBV7-9 and TRBJ2-6; D unresolved. Trimming shortened V by 3 bases and J by 0 bases, and 6 bases separated the two germline ends. This CDR3 is 15 amino acids long. Germline-derived CDR1 and CDR2 are SEHNR and FQNEAQ (reference sequence). The chain's CDR3 is CASSFGTSGANVLTF. The CDR3 DNA follows: TGTGCCAGCAGCTTCGGTACCTCTGGGGCCAACGTCCTGACTTTC.

V is TRBV27 and J is TRBJ2-7, with 9 bases identical to TRBD2. Trimming took 6 bases from V and 2 from J; bases not matched to a gene: 8. Germline lookup yields CDR1 MNHEY and CDR2 SMNVEV (reference sequence). The CDR3 totals 15 residues. CDR3 protein: CASSAPSGKPYEQYF. The CDR3 DNA is TGTGCCAGCAGCGCACCTAGCGGGAAGCCCTACGAGCAGTACTTC.

The chain couples TRBV6-1 to TRBJ2-3, with 10 positions matching TRBD2. The CDR3 loop spans 16 amino acids. The germline CDR1 and CDR2 sequences are MNHNS and SASEGT. Unmatched junction bases numbered 9, after V lost 3 bases and J lost 6 bases. The CDR3 is CASSETSGSAGDTQYF. DNA for the CDR3: TGTGCCAGCAGTGAGACTAGCGGGTCGGCGGGGGATACGCAGTATTTT.

This chain joins TRBV7-2 and TRBJ1-1; TRBD1 agrees at 8 bases. The V gene's germline CDR1 is SGHTA and CDR2 FQGNSA. The trim removed 5 bases at V and 5 bases at J, leaving 10 bases unmatched. The CDR3 sequence is 15 residues long. The DNA for the CDR3 is TGTGCCAGCAGCCACAGACAGGGGACTCGGACTGAAGCTTTCTTT. It yields the protein CASSHRQGTRTEAFF.

The chain employs TRBV30 and TRBJ1-4, with unresolved D. Trimming cost V 0 bases and J 0 bases, with 11 bases left between them. The CDR3 has 16 residues. Germline assignment: CDR1 GTSNPN and CDR2 SVGIG (reference sequence). CDR3 sequence (DNA): TGTGCCTGGAGTGTACCGAGTCCCGCAACTAATGAAAAACTGTTTTTT. Encoded protein: CAWSVPSPATNEKLFF.

This chain joins TRBV4-3 and TRBJ1-1; D gene unclear. Deletions cut 4 bases from V and 0 bases from J, with 6 bases between. This CDR3 comprises 13 residues. CDR1 LGHNA and CDR2 YSLEER come from the germline V gene. The CDR3 here is CASSPALNTEAFF. In nucleotides, the CDR3 is TGCGCCAGCAGCCCCGCATTGAACACTGAAGCTTTCTTT.

The chain has TRBV14 and TRBJ2-1; 8 bases line up with TRBD1. CDR3 length: 16 residues. Unmatched junction bases numbered 6, after V lost 0 bases and J lost 5 bases. The germline V gene encodes CDR1 SGHDN and CDR2 FVKESK. CDR3 in amino acids: CASSQDRGQVHNEQFF. CDR3 bases: TGTGCCAGCAGCCAAGATAGGGGACAGGTGCACAATGAGCAGTTCTTC.

J is TRBJ1-2 and V is TRBV5-4, with D maybe TRBD1 (5 bases). CDR3 length equals 11 residues. Deletions cut 10 bases from V and 3 bases from J, with 10 bases between. The germline CDR1 and CDR2 sequences are SGHNT and YYREEE (reference sequence). The DNA for the CDR3 is TGTGCCGCTACGGGGGACTATGGCTACACCTTC. Its translation: CAATGDYGYTF.

The chain uses TRBV2 and TRBJ2-7; 7 bases fit TRBD2. The CDR3 is made up of 14 amino acids. Looked up from germline, CDR1 is SNHLY and CDR2 is FYNNEI. V gave up 8 bases and J gave up 1 base; unmatched junction bases: 8. CDR3 loop: CASPREGTSYEQYF. CDR3 DNA sequence: TGTGCCAGCCCCAGGGAGGGGACTTCCTACGAGCAGTACTTC.

The V call is TRBV2, the J call TRBJ1-2; possible D gene TRBD1, 5 bases. Trimming left V 2 bases short and J 2 bases short, with 18 bases between. In germline, CDR1 is SNHLY, CDR2 FYNNEI. CDR3 size: 17 residues. For the CDR3, the DNA is TGTGCCAGCAGTGAAATAGGACCGAATGGGGACAACTATGGCTACACCTTC. It is translated as CASSEIGPNGDNYGYTF.